This T cell receptor beta chain was obtained from a study of T cell responses to AZD1222 COVID-19 vaccine. Repertoires were generated with immunoSEQ multiplex PCR, while TCRdb's copy carries only in-frame clones and drops some. The table shows roughly 80,000 clones, with around nine tenths occurring only once. The study, taken as a whole, reports: Spike-specific TCR breadth and depth both grew after two AZD1222 doses. Reports indicate that nearly half of spike-specific TCRs are directed at unmutated variant regions.

The germline CDR1 and CDR2 sequences are KGHSH and LQKENI. V lost 3 bases, J lost 6 bases, and 15 bases lay in between. This CDR3 is 15 amino acids long. On this clone: Its antigen remains unknown.

This sample comprised peripheral blood, obtained on day 0 of MenACWY control vaccination. This sequence originates from an adult in good health. This sequence joins TRBV18 and TRBJ1-5; weak D call: TRBD1 (6 bases). The chain's CDR3 is CASSPGGARSQPQHF. The CDR3 DNA reads as TGTGCCAGCTCACCCGGGGGGGCGAGGAGTCAGCCCCAGCATTTT.